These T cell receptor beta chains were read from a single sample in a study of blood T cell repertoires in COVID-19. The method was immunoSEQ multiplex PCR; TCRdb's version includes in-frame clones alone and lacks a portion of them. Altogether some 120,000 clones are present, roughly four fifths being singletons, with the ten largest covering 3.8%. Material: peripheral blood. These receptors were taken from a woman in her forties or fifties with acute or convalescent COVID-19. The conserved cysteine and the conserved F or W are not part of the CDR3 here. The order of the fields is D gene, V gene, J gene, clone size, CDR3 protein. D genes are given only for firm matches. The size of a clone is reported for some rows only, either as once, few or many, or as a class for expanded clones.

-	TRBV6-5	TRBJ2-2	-	ASRPQGRGTGELF
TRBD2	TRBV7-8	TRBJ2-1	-	ASSLTGTRSNNEQF
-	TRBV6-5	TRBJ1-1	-	ASMRGVVGTEAF
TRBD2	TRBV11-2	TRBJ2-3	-	ASTDTSGRGADTQY
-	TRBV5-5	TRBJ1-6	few	ASSSPRSSAPLH
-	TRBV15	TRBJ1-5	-	ATSRDPGSNQPQH
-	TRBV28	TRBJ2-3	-	ASSGDSTDTQY
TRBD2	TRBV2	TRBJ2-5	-	ASMTMGTSGTHLGTQY
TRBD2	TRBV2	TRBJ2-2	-	ASRFVTSYSRTGELF
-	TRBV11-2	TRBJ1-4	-	ASSDTGFVNEKLF
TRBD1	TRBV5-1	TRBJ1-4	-	ASSSTGGRNEKLF
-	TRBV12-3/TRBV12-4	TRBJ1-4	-	ASSPGRKLF
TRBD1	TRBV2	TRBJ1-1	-	ASSGRTGIVNTEAF
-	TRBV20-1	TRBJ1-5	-	SASAGERYQPQH
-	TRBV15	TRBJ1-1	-	ATSRESSNTEAF
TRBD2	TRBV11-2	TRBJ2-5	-	ASSQALADQETQY
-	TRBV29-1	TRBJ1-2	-	SVTDRNYGYT
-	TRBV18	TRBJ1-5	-	ASSWTVNQPQH
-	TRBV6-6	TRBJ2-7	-	ASSLLSGNYEQY
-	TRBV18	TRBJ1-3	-	ASSPQRDSGNTIY
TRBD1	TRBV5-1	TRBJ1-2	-	ASSPTGTDYGYT
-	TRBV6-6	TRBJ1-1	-	ASSYFGLPNTEAF
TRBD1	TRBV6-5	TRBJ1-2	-	ASRGPGGGYGYT
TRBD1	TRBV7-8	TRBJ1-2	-	ASTPSGTVRGYT
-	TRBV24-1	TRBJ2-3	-	ATSDSLPGAGTDTQY
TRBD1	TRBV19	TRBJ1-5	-	ASNRGLYSNQPQH
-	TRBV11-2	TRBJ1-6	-	ASSLEGADFYNSPLH
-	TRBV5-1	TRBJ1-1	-	ASSSRSDLGTEAF